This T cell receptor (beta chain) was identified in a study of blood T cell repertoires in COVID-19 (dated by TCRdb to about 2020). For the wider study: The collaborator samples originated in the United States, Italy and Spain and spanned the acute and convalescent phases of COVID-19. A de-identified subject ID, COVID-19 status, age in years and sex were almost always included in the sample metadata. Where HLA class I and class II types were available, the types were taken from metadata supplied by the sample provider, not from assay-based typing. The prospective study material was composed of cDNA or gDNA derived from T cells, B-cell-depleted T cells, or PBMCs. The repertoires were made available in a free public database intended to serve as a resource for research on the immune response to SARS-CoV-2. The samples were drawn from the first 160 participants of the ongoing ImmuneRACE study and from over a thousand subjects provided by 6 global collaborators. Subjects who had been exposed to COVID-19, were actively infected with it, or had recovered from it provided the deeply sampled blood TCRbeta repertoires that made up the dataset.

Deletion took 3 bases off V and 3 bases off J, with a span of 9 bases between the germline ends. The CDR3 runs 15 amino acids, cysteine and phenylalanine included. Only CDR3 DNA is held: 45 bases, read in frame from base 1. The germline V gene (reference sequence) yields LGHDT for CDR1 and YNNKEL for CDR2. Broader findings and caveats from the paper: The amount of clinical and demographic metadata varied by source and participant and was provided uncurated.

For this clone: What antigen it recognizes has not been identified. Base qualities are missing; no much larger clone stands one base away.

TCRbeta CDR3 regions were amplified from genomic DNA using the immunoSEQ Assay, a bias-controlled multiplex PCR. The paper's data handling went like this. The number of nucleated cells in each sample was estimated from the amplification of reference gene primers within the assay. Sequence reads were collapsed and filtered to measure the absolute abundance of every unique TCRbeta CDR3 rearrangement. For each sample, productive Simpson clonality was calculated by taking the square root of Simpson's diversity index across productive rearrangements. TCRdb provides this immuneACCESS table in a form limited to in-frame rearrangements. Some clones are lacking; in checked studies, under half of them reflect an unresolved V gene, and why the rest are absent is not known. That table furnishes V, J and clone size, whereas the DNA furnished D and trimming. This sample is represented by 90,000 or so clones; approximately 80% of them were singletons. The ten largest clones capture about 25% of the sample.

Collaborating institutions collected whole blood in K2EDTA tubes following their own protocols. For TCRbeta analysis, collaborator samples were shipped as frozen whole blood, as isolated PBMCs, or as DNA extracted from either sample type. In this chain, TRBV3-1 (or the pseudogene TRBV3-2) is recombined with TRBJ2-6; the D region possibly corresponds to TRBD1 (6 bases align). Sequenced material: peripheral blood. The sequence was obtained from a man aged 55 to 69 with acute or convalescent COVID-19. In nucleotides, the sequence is TGTGCCAGCAGCCAGAGGGGGAGTGGGGCCAACGTCCTGACTTTC. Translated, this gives CASSQRGSGANVLTF.